Shown below are 21 T cell receptor beta chains from a single sample sequenced in a study of T cells in Graves' hyperthyroidism and ophthalmopathy. The investigators amplified TCR beta CDR3 regions from RNA transcripts. A set of HTBI primers served as the primers for a first-round RT-PCR of the TCR CDR3. MiXCR, applied by TCRdb to the multiplex PCR reads, yields one record per CDR3 protein. The profile covers around 660,000 distinct CDR3 sequences, with 40% to 55% appearing a single time and under 8% taken by the ten largest. The sequenced material came from peripheral blood or thyroid tissue (not recorded which). Receptors originate from an adult man with Graves' disease, either hyperthyroidism or ophthalmopathy (not recorded which).

The V gene is TRBV5-6, the J gene TRBJ1-5, with D unclear. Trimming stripped 0 bases from V and 4 bases from J, with 11 bases between. CDR1 and CDR2 (germline): SGHDT, YYEEEE. The CDR3 consists of 15 residues. DNA of the CDR3: TGTGCCAGCAGCTTGGGGCCAGGACCTAATCAGCCCCAGCATTTT. Residues: CASSLGPGPNQPQHF.

This chain's CDR3 is CAIRGAYGYTF. CDR3 in DNA: TGTGCCATCAGGGGCGCGTATGGCTACACCTTC. The chain recombines TRBV10-3 with TRBJ1-2; no definite D call. Germline V gene lookup returns CDR1 ENHRY and CDR2 SYGVKD. The V end lost 6 bases, the J end lost 5 bases, and 7 bases lay between the germline ends. The CDR3 sequence is 11 residues long.

This clonotype was counted many times. The chain uses TRBV24-1 and TRBJ1-1; D may be TRBD1 (5 bases). This CDR3 spans 15 amino acids. With 3 bases removed from V and 3 bases from J, the gap between germline ends came to 13 bases. Germline CDR1 KGHDR, CDR2 SFDVKD. In DNA form, the CDR3 reads TGTGCCACCAGTGATCCCTATACAGGTTACACTGAAGCTTTCTTT. Protein: CATSDPYTGYTEAFF.

This clonotype came up a few times. Since a much larger clone is just one base distant, this may be a read error. The V gene is TRBV7-2, the J gene TRBJ1-1; no clear D gene. Germline CDR1 SGHTA, CDR2 FQGNSA. This CDR3 has 11 residues. V was clipped by 7 bases and J by 7 bases, with 10 bases between them. The CDR3 coding sequence is TGTGCCAGCAAAACAGCCAGTGAAGCTTTCTTT. It yields the protein CASKTASEAFF.

On this clonotype: Just one base apart from a much larger clone, this may be a read error. The V call is TRBV11-1, the J call TRBJ2-5; D gene ambiguous. The CDR3 length is 14 residues. The germline V and J ends were trimmed by 5 bases and 1 base, with 11 bases remaining between them. Germline lookup yields CDR1 SGHAT and CDR2 FQDESV (reference sequence). CDR3 region: CASSAVAFQETQYF. The CDR3 DNA follows: TGTGCCAGCAGCGCCGTAGCTTTCCAAGAGACCCAGTACTTC.

This clonotype was observed many times. The genes are TRBV2 and TRBJ1-3; D call uncertain. Looked up from germline, CDR1 is SNHLY and CDR2 is FYNNEI. The CDR3 runs 14 residues. V lost 11 bases and J 2 bases, leaving 16 bases between the germline ends. The CDR3 nucleotides read TGTGCCCGCGGGCAAGGGATCCCTGGAAACACCATATATTTT. This gives the protein CARGQGIPGNTIYF.

V is TRBV19 and J is TRBJ1-1, with D perhaps matching TRBD1 (5 bases). V lost 8 bases, J lost 1 base, and 8 bases lay in between. This CDR3 has 12 residues. Germline CDR1 and CDR2: LNHDA and SQIVND (reference sequence). The CDR3 protein is CASDDRNTEAFF. CDR3 in DNA: TGTGCCAGTGACGACAGGAACACTGAAGCTTTCTTT.

Turning to this clonotype: One junction end does not reproduce the germline sequence, and a read error may be involved. J is TRBJ1-6 and V is TRBV7-9; D ambiguous. This CDR3 region has 13 residues. Germline assignment: CDR1 SEHNR and CDR2 FQNEAQ (reference sequence). Here the CDR3 reads CASSLVANPPLHF. CDR3 DNA: TGTGCCAGCAGCCTAGTAGCTAATCCACCCCTCCACTTT.

Turning to this clonotype: A much larger clone differs by one base, so this may be a read error. V and J are TRBV29-1 and TRBJ1-1; possible D gene TRBD1, 5 bases. The CDR3 totals 11 residues. Germline-derived CDR1 and CDR2 are SQVTM and ANQGSEA. V was shortened by 7 bases and J by 6 bases, with 12 bases between the two germline ends. The chain's CDR3 is CSADSNAEAFF. The CDR3 bases are TGCAGCGCCGACAGTAACGCTGAAGCTTTCTTT.

The chain joins TRBV7-9 to TRBJ2-1; 8 nucleotides align to TRBD2. The CDR3 has 14 residues. V was clipped by 5 bases and J by 10 bases; unmatched bases: 10. Germline values: CDR1 SEHNR, CDR2 FQNEAQ (reference sequence). The CDR3 sequence is CASSPGLVLREQFF. DNA for the CDR3: TGTGCCAGCAGCCCGGGACTAGTATTGAGGGAGCAGTTCTTC. Filled out from reference TRBV7-9 and TRBJ2-1, the complete variable domain reads DTGVSQNPRHKITKRGQNVTFRCDPISEHNRLYWYRQTLGQGPEFLTYFQNEAQLEKSRLLSDRFSAERPKGSFSTLEIQRTEQGDSAMYLCASSPGLVLREQFFGPGTRLTVL.

This chain uses TRBV12-3 or TRBV12-4 with TRBJ1-3; D unresolved. V lost 5 bases and J lost 5, with 13 bases in between. CDR3 size: 14 residues. The CDR3: CASSMDPRRNTIYF. CDR3 nucleotides: TGTGCCAGCAGTATGGACCCTCGTCGAAACACCATATATTTT.

The table lists this clonotype with many counts. The chain couples TRBV6-6 to TRBJ1-4; unclear D gene. Trimming left V 2 bases short and J 7 bases short, with 11 bases between. Germline CDR1 is MNHNY and CDR2 is SVGAGI (reference sequence). This CDR3 spans 14 amino acids. In DNA form, the CDR3 reads TGTGCCAGCAGTTACAGGACCTCGGGTGAAAAACTGTTTTTT. This codes for CASSYRTSGEKLFF.

For this clonotype: The junction departs from the called germline gene at one end, perhaps through a read error. The chain is built from TRBV9 and TRBJ1-1; D is unclear. The CDR3 contains 13 residues. Germline CDR1 and CDR2: SGDLS and YYNGEE. CDR3 in DNA: TGTGCCAGCAGCGTAGGGTGGAACACTGAAGCTCTCTTT. It translates to CASSVGWNTEALF.

J is TRBJ2-5 and V is TRBV10-3, with a weak D call TRBD1 (5 bases). This CDR3 is 14 amino acids long. Germline V gene lookup returns CDR1 ENHRY and CDR2 SYGVKD. Trimming cost V 5 bases and J 1 base, with 11 bases left between them. The CDR3 spells CAISYQQAQETQYF. CDR3 bases: TGTGCCATCAGTTATCAACAGGCCCAAGAGACCCAGTACTTC.

In this sample, this clonotype turned up a few times. CDR3 protein: CASSPSLAGGPWDTGELFF. The CDR3 DNA follows: TGTGCCAGCAGTCCTTCTCTAGCGGGAGGGCCGTGGGACACCGGGGAGCTGTTTTTT. The chain carries TRBV7-4 and TRBJ2-2; 12 positions agree with TRBD2. This CDR3 contains 19 residues. Germline CDR1 reads SGHVT; CDR2 reads SQSDAQ. V dropped 6 bases and J dropped 3; count of bases not matched to a gene: 14.

V is TRBV10-3 and J is TRBJ2-7; 7 bases agree with TRBD2. V trimming: 0 bases; J trimming: 4 bases; junction bases outside the gene matches: 6. This CDR3 region has 15 residues. Germline V gene data show CDR1 as ENHRY and CDR2 as SYGVKD. The CDR3 loop is CAISESPGREYEQYF. The DNA of the CDR3 is TGTGCCATCAGTGAGTCGCCGGGGAGGGAGTACGAGCAGTACTTC.

The rearrangement joins TRBV20-1 to TRBJ1-4, with 7 bases lining up with TRBD1. From germline, CDR1 is DFQATT and CDR2 SNEGSKA (reference sequence). Germline trimming cut 3 bases from V and 0 bases from J; bases unmatched to any gene: 13. The CDR3 runs 18 residues. CDR3 nucleotide sequence: TGCAGTGCTAGGGCGACAGGGCGAGTGAAAGCAACTAATGAAAAACTGTTTTTT. It specifies CSARATGRVKATNEKLFF.

The sample holds a few counts of this clonotype. This sequence joins TRBV25-1 and TRBJ1-6, with no clear D. The germline CDR1 and CDR2 sequences are MGHDK and SYGVNS. Trimming removed 5 bases from V and 10 bases from J, with 21 bases in between. The CDR3 has 16 amino acids. CDR3 in DNA: TGTGCCAGCAGTTACTCCCACCCAACGGAAGGCTCACCCCTCCACTTT. Encoded protein: CASSYSHPTEGSPLHF.

Concerning this clonotype itself: At one end the junction does not follow the germline gene, possibly because of a read error. The V call is TRBV5-5, the J call TRBJ1-1, with D perhaps matching TRBD1 (6 bases). The CDR3 runs 13 residues. Per germline, CDR1 SGHKS and CDR2 YYEKEE (reference sequence). DNA for the CDR3: TGCGCCAGCAGCTGGACAGTTTACACTGAAGCTTTCTTT. Translating it yields CASSWTVYTEAFF.

Ten or more counts support this clonotype. The rearrangement links TRBV25-1 to TRBJ1-6; D uncertain. The CDR3 extends over 13 amino acids. CDR1 and CDR2 from the germline V gene are MGHDK and SYGVNS. The ends were cut back, 4 bases at V and 11 bases at J, with 12 bases in the middle. The DNA for the CDR3 is TGTGCCAGCAGTGGTCTCCCGGGAGCACCCCTCCACTTT. Protein sequence: CASSGLPGAPLHF.

This clonotype is a singleton in its sample. A much larger clone sits a single nucleotide away, making a read error possible. The rearrangement links TRBV10-1 to TRBJ1-5, with D possibly matching TRBD1 (5 bases). This CDR3 comprises 12 residues. Germline assignment: CDR1 WNHNN and CDR2 SYGVQD (reference sequence). The V and J ends lost 6 bases and 6 bases respectively, with 9 bases between them. CDR3: CASSWGTQPQHF. In DNA, the CDR3 is TGCGCCAGCAGCTGGGGGACTCAGCCCCAGCATTTT.